The 14 T cell receptor beta chains below come from one sample, sequenced in a study of cytomegalovirus exposure and HLA in healthy donors. PCR amplification relied on 60 Vbeta primers (plus 13 Jbeta primers). Assay used: immunoSEQ multiplex PCR; TCRdb lists only in-frame clones, some missing. The table has 200,000 to 250,000 clones, 80% to 90% seen once. The sequenced sample was PBMCs. These receptor sequences come from a man younger than 40 in good health and CMV-seronegative.

Details on this clone: The junction shows a germline mismatch at one end, possibly a read error. The genes are TRBV19 and TRBJ2-2; D is perhaps TRBD2 (5 bases). Germline V gives CDR1 LNHDA, CDR2 SQIVND (reference sequence). The CDR3 runs to 12 residues. The CDR3 DNA follows: TGTGCCAGTAGTGAGGTCGGCGGGCAGCTGTTTTTT. Its translation: CASSEVGGQLFF.

This chain links TRBV4-3 with TRBJ1-5; TRBD1 is a possible D gene (6 bases). This CDR3 region has 15 residues. V was clipped by 0 bases and J by 6 bases, with 12 bases between them. Germline loops: CDR1 LGHNA, CDR2 YSLEER. This chain's CDR3 is CASSQERGRGQPQHF. For the CDR3, the DNA is TGCGCCAGCAGCCAAGAGAGGGGCAGGGGTCAGCCCCAGCATTTT.

This clone appeared a single time. V gene TRBV14 combines with J gene TRBJ2-7; D is possibly TRBD1 (6 bases). This CDR3 has 14 amino acids. Between the trimmed V and J ends, which lost 3 bases and 4 bases, there was a span of 13 bases. Per the germline V gene, CDR1 is SGHDN and CDR2 is FVKESK. CDR3 amino acids: CASSHPGTTYEQYF. The CDR3 DNA sequence: TGTGCCAGCAGCCACCCCGGGACAACTTACGAGCAGTACTTC. Looking up the rest from reference TRBV14 and TRBJ2-7 gives the full variable domain: EAGVTQFPSHSVIEKGQTVTLRCDPISGHDNLYWYRRVMGKEIKFLLHFVKESKQDESGMPNNRFLAERTGGTYSTLKVQPAELEDSGVYFCASSHPGTTYEQYFGPGTRLTVT.

This clone was seen a handful of times. J is TRBJ1-6 and V is TRBV6-5, with 8 bases identical to TRBD1. This CDR3 has 13 amino acids. J gave up 9 bases and V 5 bases, and 3 bases lay outside the gene matches. Germline V gene sequence: CDR1 MNHEY, CDR2 SVGAGI. CDR3 bases: TGTGCCAGCAGTCCCGGACAGGGTTCACCCCTCCACTTT. Its protein is CASSPGQGSPLHF.

Regarding this clone: One end of the junction fails to match germline, which may point to a read error. The V call is TRBV18, the J call TRBJ1-1, with D perhaps matching TRBD1 (5 bases). In germline, CDR1 is KGHSH, CDR2 LQKENI. The CDR3 loop spans 13 amino acids. CDR3 residues: CASSPRTDTEAFF. The CDR3 bases are TGTGCCAGCTCACCACGCACGGACACCGAAGCTTTCTTT.

There are a few counts of this clone. This sequence joins TRBV5-8 and TRBJ2-1, with 9 bases matching TRBD2. Germline V CDR1 and CDR2: SGHTS, YDEGEE. V lost 4 bases to trimming and J lost 0 bases; unmatched junction nucleotides: 11. The CDR3 contains 18 residues. The CDR3, as DNA: TGTGCCAGCAGCCCCCCAGCGGGGGGATCGGGCTCCTACAATGAGCAGTTCTTC. As protein: CASSPPAGGSGSYNEQFF.

J is TRBJ1-5 and V is TRBV6-1; no definite D call. With 0 bases removed from V and 3 bases from J, the gap between germline ends came to 12 bases. CDR1 and CDR2 from the germline V gene are MNHNS and SASEGT. The CDR3 spans 16 residues. CDR3 DNA sequence: TGTGCCAGCAGTGAAGCAGGAGGGCACCTCAATCAGCCCCAGCATTTT. Its translation: CASSEAGGHLNQPQHF.

The CDR3 DNA sequence: TGTGCCAGCAGGCCAAACAGGGGTTCTTACCAAGAGACCCAGTACTTC. Translation gives CASRPNRGSYQETQYF. The chain couples TRBV5-4 to TRBJ2-5; 7 bases match TRBD1. The CDR3 loop spans 16 amino acids. J gave up 0 bases and V 5 bases, and 10 bases lay outside the gene matches. CDR1 and CDR2 (germline): SGHNT, YYREEE (reference sequence).

The chain is built from TRBV2 and TRBJ2-4, with D hard to call. This CDR3 comprises 15 residues. The ends were cut back, 5 bases at V and 2 bases at J, with 13 bases in the middle. The germline gives CDR1 SNHLY, CDR2 FYNNEI. DNA for the CDR3: TGTGCCAGCAGTCCGTCCCTTCCTACCAAAAACATTCAGTACTTC. It encodes CASSPSLPTKNIQYF.

This clone was counted only a few times. The V gene is TRBV15, the J gene TRBJ1-2; 7 bases align to TRBD1. V was pared by 1 base and J by 1 base, with 3 bases of the junction left unmatched. Germline CDR1 reads LNHNV; CDR2 reads YYDKDF (reference sequence). The CDR3 runs 15 residues. DNA for the CDR3: TGTGCCACCAGCAGAGGGGACAGATATAACTATGGCTACACCTTC. This translates into CATSRGDRYNYGYTF.

This clone showed up just a few times. CDR3: CASSLEGATTNYGYTF. Written as DNA, the CDR3 is TGTGCCAGCAGCTTAGAGGGAGCTACGACTAACTATGGCTACACCTTC. The chain recombines TRBV7-2 with TRBJ1-2; D is unclear. CDR1 is SGHTA and CDR2 is FQGNSA in the germline V gene. The CDR3 is 16 amino acids. With 1 base removed from V and 0 bases from J, the gap between germline ends came to 12 bases.

The chain combines TRBV7-2 with TRBJ2-5, with 10 bases identical to TRBD2. J gave up 6 bases and V 4 bases, and 5 bases lay outside the gene matches. CDR3 length: 14 amino acids. Germline-derived CDR1 and CDR2 are SGHTA and FQGNSA. In DNA, the CDR3 is TGTGCCAGCAGCTCCGGGACTAGCGCAAAGACCCAGTACTTC. As protein: CASSSGTSAKTQYF.

There are a few counts of this clone. This chain joins TRBV5-4 and TRBJ2-7; 9 nucleotides line up with TRBD1. The J segment lost 6 bases and the V segment lost 0 bases, leaving 4 bases of the junction unmatched. The CDR3 runs to 14 residues. Per the germline V gene, CDR1 is SGHNT and CDR2 is YYREEE (reference sequence). This CDR3 reads CASSLGQGVSEQYF. In DNA form, the CDR3 reads TGTGCCAGCAGCTTGGGACAGGGGGTTAGCGAGCAGTACTTC.

The CDR3 DNA reads TGTGCCACCAGCACGACAGGGAGCTCTGGAAACACCATATATTTT. Amino acid sequence: CATSTTGSSGNTIYF. This rearrangement joins TRBV15 to TRBJ1-3; 7 nucleotides agree with TRBD1. The V and J ends lost 4 bases and 0 bases, in that order; junction bases with no gene match: 3. In germline, CDR1 is LNHNV, CDR2 YYDKDF (reference sequence). This CDR3 has 15 amino acids.